The clone carrying this TCR beta chain was observed a handful of times. These data originate in a study of blood T cells in healthy people across ages. Alongside a J-beta primer mix, a sample-barcoded 5' primer served in a second PCR lasting 7 to 11 cycles. TCRdb analysed the 5' RACE reads with MiXCR anew, one entry per CDR3 protein. This table holds roughly 1.5 million distinct CDR3 sequences, around 40% found once. V gave up 0 bases and J gave up 7 bases, with 2 bases separating them. Germline assignment: CDR1 WSHSY and CDR2 SAAADI. The CDR3 has 11 residues. V is TRBV10-2 and J is TRBJ2-3; no definite D call. The TCR comes from a young woman in good health. Sequencing input: blood. DNA for the CDR3: TGCGCCAGCAGTGAGTCGAATACGCAGTATTTT. It translates to CASSESNTQYF.